These 25 T cell receptor beta chains were sequenced from one sample in a study of breast tumors, draining lymph nodes, adjacent tissues. TCRdb ran MiXCR on the multiplex PCR reads and lists one entry per CDR3 protein. The table includes about 63,000 distinct CDR3 sequences, roughly 50% detected once. The sample was breast tumor tissue. The source is a female donor with breast cancer. Some clones in this sample may be carry-over from other donors' samples.

This clonotype came up many times. This chain uses TRBV28 with TRBJ2-7; D is unresolved. CDR3 size: 13 residues. Trimming pared 8 bases from V and 0 bases from J, leaving 11 bases between. Germline V gives CDR1 MDHEN, CDR2 SYDVKM. CDR3 loop: CASLSGSSYEQYF. The CDR3 nucleotides read TGTGCCAGCCTAAGTGGCAGCTCCTACGAGCAGTACTTC. Supplemented by reference TRBV28 and TRBJ2-7, the full variable domain reads DVKVTQSSRYLVKRTGEKVFLECVQDMDHENMFWYRQDPGLGLRLIYFSYDVKMKEKGDIPEGYSVSREKKERFSLILESASTNQTSMYLCASLSGSSYEQYFGPGTRLTVT.

The chain has TRBV7-2 and TRBJ1-2; no clear D. Germline CDR1 reads SGHTA; CDR2 reads FQGNSA. The CDR3 has 16 residues. Trimming took off 2 bases at V and 6 bases at J, with 19 bases between the two ends. The CDR3: CASSLTINSGKDGYTF. The CDR3 DNA sequence: TGTGCCAGCAGCTTAACCATAAACTCAGGCAAGGATGGCTACACCTTC.

This clonotype came up many times. The J gene is TRBJ2-3, the V gene TRBV5-1; D is unresolved. Germline CDR1 reads SGHRS; CDR2 reads YFSETQ. The germline V and J ends were trimmed by 0 bases and 0 bases, with 11 bases remaining between them. CDR3 size: 16 residues. CDR3 sequence: CASSLDGRSSTDTQYF. CDR3 nucleotides: TGCGCCAGCAGCTTGGATGGGCGGAGTAGCACAGATACGCAGTATTTT.

This clonotype turned up a few times. With a much larger clone just one base away, this may be a read error. The V and J genes are TRBV6-1 and TRBJ1-5; 7 positions agree with TRBD1. Germline loops: CDR1 MNHNS, CDR2 SASEGT. This CDR3 has 16 residues. V lost 5 bases and J lost 1; bases outside the gene matches: 8. This CDR3 is CASSPPQGHSNQPQHF. The CDR3 coding sequence is TGTGCCAGCAGTCCCCCACAGGGGCACAGCAATCAGCCCCAGCATTTT.

The sample holds many counts of this clonotype. The rearrangement uses TRBV6-2 or TRBV6-3 and TRBJ2-1; D is unclear. Trimming took 5 bases from V and 0 from J, leaving 11 bases between them. CDR3 size: 15 residues. Germline CDR1 reads MNHEY; CDR2 reads SVGEGT. Here the CDR3 DNA reads TGTGCCAGCAGTCCCAGGTTCCACTCCTACAATGAGCAGTTCTTC. This translates into CASSPRFHSYNEQFF.

This clonotype was observed at least ten times. The chain combines TRBV18 with TRBJ2-2; possibly TRBD1 or TRBD2 for D (5 bases each). CDR1 is KGHSH, CDR2 LQKENI, per germline. Trimming stripped 4 bases from V and 2 bases from J, with 14 bases between. This CDR3 comprises 16 residues. The CDR3 is CASSQAGTHNTGELFF. CDR3 nucleotide sequence: TGTGCCAGCTCACAGGCCGGGACGCATAACACCGGGGAGCTGTTTTTT.

V is TRBV30 and J is TRBJ1-4, with D tentatively TRBD1 (6 bases). This CDR3 comprises 14 residues. Trimming removed 1 base from V and 8 bases from J, with 14 bases in between. Germline CDR1 and CDR2: GTSNPN and SVGIG (reference sequence). CDR3 DNA sequence: TGTGCCTGGAGTGGGCAGGGGTGGGACGAAAAACTGTTTTTT. As protein: CAWSGQGWDEKLFF.

The V and J genes are TRBV2 and TRBJ2-3, with 10 bases that match TRBD2. Germline loops: CDR1 SNHLY, CDR2 FYNNEI. The length of the CDR3 is 14 residues. V gave up 5 bases and J gave up 4 bases; unmatched junction bases: 3. The CDR3: CASSSSGRPDTQYF. The CDR3 nucleotides read TGTGCCAGCAGTTCTAGCGGGAGACCAGATACGCAGTATTTT.

This clonotype was found a few times. The V gene is TRBV6-2 or TRBV6-3, the J gene TRBJ1-1; D ambiguous. The length of the CDR3 is 13 residues. The V end was cut by 6 bases, the J end by 4 bases, with 12 bases between. The V gene's germline CDR1 is MNHEY and CDR2 SVGEGT. Here the CDR3 DNA reads TGTGCCAGCAGAATCCGGTCTGGCACTGAAGCTTTCTTT. It is translated as CASRIRSGTEAFF.

The chain carries TRBV7-3 and TRBJ2-2; D may be TRBD1 or TRBD2 (6 bases each). CDR3 length: 13 amino acids. CDR1 is SGHTA and CDR2 is FQGTGA in the germline V gene. Trimming removed 8 bases from V and 6 bases from J, with 13 bases in between. The chain's CDR3 is CASGVGGSGELFF. The CDR3 DNA follows: TGTGCCAGCGGAGTGGGGGGCTCCGGGGAGCTGTTTTTT.

The CDR3 DNA reads TGCAGTGCTAGAGATGAGGGGCTAGGGGGCAGCTACGAGCAGTACTTC. This sequence encodes CSARDEGLGGSYEQYF. The chain employs TRBV20-1 and TRBJ2-7, with TRBD1 identical over 7 bases. Germline CDR1 DFQATT, CDR2 SNEGSKA (reference sequence). After removal of 0 bases from V and 3 bases from J, the junction contained 11 bases not matched to a gene. The CDR3 totals 16 residues.

Many counts were recorded for this clonotype. The V call is TRBV3-1, the J call TRBJ2-2; D not certain. Germline V gives CDR1 LGHDT, CDR2 YNNKEL (reference sequence). This CDR3 is built from 14 residues. V gave up 3 bases and J gave up 4 bases, with 9 bases separating them. The CDR3 DNA sequence: TGTGCCAGCAGCCAGGATCACGGCACCGGGGAGCTGTTTTTT. Translating it yields CASSQDHGTGELFF.

Turning to this clonotype: The junction shows a germline mismatch at one end, possibly a read error. The chain uses TRBV20-1 and TRBJ2-2, with 7 bases lining up with TRBD1. This CDR3 is built from 17 residues. Germline V gene lookup returns CDR1 DFQATT and CDR2 SNEGSKA (reference sequence). CDR3 protein: CSARKQGYGSNTGELSW. CDR3 sequence (DNA): TGCAGTGCTAGAAAACAGGGGTACGGCTCGAACACCGGGGAGCTGTCTTGG.

V usage is TRBV7-2 and J usage is TRBJ2-3; 7 nucleotides line up with TRBD2. The germline CDR1 and CDR2 sequences are SGHTA and FQGNSA. The V gene end was trimmed by 5 bases and the J gene end by 2 bases; junction bases not matched to a gene: 10. The CDR3 consists of 16 residues. The DNA for the CDR3 is TGTGCCAGCAGCCTCGGGGCTAGCGGCCTCACAGATACGCAGTATTTT. This gives the protein CASSLGASGLTDTQYF. Drawing the rest from reference TRBV7-2 and TRBJ2-3, the complete variable domain is GAGVSQSPSNKVTEKGKDVELRCDPISGHTALYWYRQSLGQGLEFLIYFQGNSAPDKSGLPSDRFSAERTGGSVSTLTIQRTQQEDSAVYLCASSLGASGLTDTQYFGPGTRLTVL.

Written as DNA, the CDR3 is TGTGCCAGCAGCGTTAGCGGGGACACAGATACGCAGTATTTT. Its protein is CASSVSGDTDTQYF. This chain connects TRBV9 to TRBJ2-3; 8 bases line up with TRBD2. This CDR3 contains 14 residues. V trimming: 2 bases; J trimming: 2 bases; junction bases outside the gene matches: 1. CDR1 SGDLS and CDR2 YYNGEE come from the germline V gene. Based on the CDR3 plus reference TRBV9 and TRBJ2-3, the full variable domain is DSGVTQTPKHLITATGQRVTLRCSPRSGDLSVYWYQQSLDQGLQFLIQYYNGEERAKGNILERFSAQQFPDLHSELNLSSLELGDSALYFCASSVSGDTDTQYFGPGTRLTVL.

The chain carries TRBV9 and TRBJ2-3, with 7 bases that match TRBD2. Per the germline V gene, CDR1 is SGDLS and CDR2 is YYNGEE. V shed 0 bases and J 0 bases; nucleotides not matched to a gene: 4. The CDR3 is 16 residues long. The CDR3 nucleotides are TGTGCCAGCAGCGTAGTGGGGCGGGGGAGCACAGATACGCAGTATTTT. Translation gives CASSVVGRGSTDTQYF.

The V call is TRBV6-4, the J call TRBJ2-2; D gene uncertain. CDR1 and CDR2 from the germline V gene are MRHNA and SNTAGT. The germline V and J ends were trimmed by 2 bases and 11 bases, with 6 bases remaining between them. CDR3 length equals 11 residues. The CDR3 is CASSDPGELFF. The CDR3 nucleotides read TGTGCCAGCAGTGACCCAGGCGAGCTGTTTTTT.

The chain is built from TRBV20-1 and TRBJ1-4; 10 bases match TRBD1. The J segment lost 6 bases and the V segment lost 5 bases, leaving 3 bases of the junction unmatched. Germline V lookup: CDR1 DFQATT, CDR2 SNEGSKA (reference sequence). The CDR3 sequence is 13 residues long. The CDR3 region is CSAGGTGDEKLFF. The CDR3 DNA follows: TGCAGTGCTGGCGGGACAGGGGATGAAAAACTGTTTTTT.

This clonotype was seen a handful of times. A read error is likely, as this CDR3 ends without the conserved phenylalanine or tryptophan. Because the CDR3's place on the DNA is in doubt, the DNA is left out and the CDR3 is given as listed by TCRdb. This chain uses TRBV5-4 with TRBJ1-6. Germline V lookup: CDR1 SGHNT, CDR2 YYREEE (reference sequence). Counting both end residues, the CDR3 totals 8 amino acids. The CDR3 here is CASSLGGS.

This chain connects TRBV29-1 to TRBJ2-1; no firm D call. CDR3 length: 14 residues. V lost 4 bases and J lost 5, with 15 bases in between. Germline CDR1 is SQVTM and CDR2 is ANQGSEA. CDR3 DNA: TGCAGCGTTGTTTACTACTTAGGGAACAATGAGCAGTTCTTC. Residues: CSVVYYLGNNEQFF.

The rearrangement links TRBV2 to TRBJ1-6; D is unclear. Trimming left V 5 bases short and J 3 bases short, with 11 bases between. CDR3 size: 15 residues. Germline CDR1 and CDR2: SNHLY and FYNNEI. CDR3 region: CASSYRRNYNSPLHF. The CDR3 DNA follows: TGTGCCAGCAGTTACCGACGGAACTATAATTCACCCCTCCACTTT. Using reference TRBV2 and TRBJ1-6 for the parts outside the CDR3, the full variable domain is EPEVTQTPSHQVTQMGQEVILRCVPISNHLYFYWYRQILGQKVEFLVSFYNNEISEKSEIFDDQFSVERPDGSNFTLKIRSTKLEDSAMYFCASSYRRNYNSPLHFGNGTRLTVT.

This clonotype was seen once. The chain couples TRBV18 to TRBJ1-5; a possible D gene is TRBD1 (5 bases). V gave up 8 bases and J gave up 1 base, with 18 bases separating them. The CDR3 runs to 16 residues. CDR1 and CDR2 from the germline V gene are KGHSH and LQKENI. CDR3: CASLSIVSGSNQPQHF. The CDR3 region has the DNA TGTGCCAGCCTGTCGATAGTGTCAGGGAGCAATCAGCCCCAGCATTTT. The full variable domain, its missing parts supplied by reference TRBV18 and TRBJ1-5, is NAGVMQNPRHLVRRRGQEARLRCSPMKGHSHVYWYRQLPEEGLKFMVYLQKENIIDESGMPKERFSAEFPKEGPSILRIQQVVRGDSAAYFCASLSIVSGSNQPQHFGDGTRLSIL.

This clonotype was recorded a few times. Because the CDR3's place on the DNA is in doubt, the DNA is left out and the CDR3 is given as listed by TCRdb. The chain links TRBV12-3 or TRBV12-4 to TRBJ1-5; TRBD1, as called in the table, went unchecked against the DNA. The CDR3 totals 14 residues, both ends included. This chain's CDR3 is CASSFGAGNQPQHF.

On this clonotype: It may be a read error: a sequence one base away is much more abundant. This rearrangement joins TRBV2 to TRBJ1-2; D gene uncertain. The CDR3 loop spans 15 amino acids. V lost 3 bases and J 8 bases, leaving 19 bases between the germline ends. Germline lookup yields CDR1 SNHLY and CDR2 FYNNEI. The CDR3 here is CASSDQEAQSGGYTF. The DNA of the CDR3 is TGTGCCAGCAGTGATCAGGAGGCGCAAAGCGGGGGCTACACCTTC. Filled out from reference TRBV2 and TRBJ1-2, the complete variable domain reads EPEVTQTPSHQVTQMGQEVILRCVPISNHLYFYWYRQILGQKVEFLVSFYNNEISEKSEIFDDQFSVERPDGSNFTLKIRSTKLEDSAMYFCASSDQEAQSGGYTFGSGTRLTVV.

This clonotype has ten or more counts. This chain joins TRBV6-4 and TRBJ2-2; D gene ambiguous. This CDR3 contains 11 residues. The germline V gene encodes CDR1 MRHNA and CDR2 SNTAGT. Trimming cost V 8 bases and J 5 bases, with 6 bases left between them. In DNA, the CDR3 is TGTGCCAGCCTGCCAACCGGGGAGCTGTTTTTT. Its protein is CASLPTGELFF.